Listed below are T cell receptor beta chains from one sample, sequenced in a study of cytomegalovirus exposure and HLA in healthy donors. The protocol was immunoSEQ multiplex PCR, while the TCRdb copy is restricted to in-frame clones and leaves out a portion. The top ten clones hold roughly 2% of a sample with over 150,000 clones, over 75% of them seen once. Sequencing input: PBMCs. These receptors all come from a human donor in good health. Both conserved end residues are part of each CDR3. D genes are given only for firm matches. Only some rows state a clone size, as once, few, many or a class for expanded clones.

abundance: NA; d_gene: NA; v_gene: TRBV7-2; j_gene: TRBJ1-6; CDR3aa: CASSLAVSGSPLHF; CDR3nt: TGTGCCAGCAGCTTAGCGGTCAGCGGTTCACCCCTCCACTTT
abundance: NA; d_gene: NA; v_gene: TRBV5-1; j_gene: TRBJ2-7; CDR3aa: CASSLDLAGPDKAYEQYF; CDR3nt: TGCGCCAGCAGCTTGGATCTGGCAGGACCGGACAAGGCCTACGAGCAGTACTTC
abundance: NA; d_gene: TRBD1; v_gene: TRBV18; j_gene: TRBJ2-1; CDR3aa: CASSGGQGGYNEQFF; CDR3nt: TGTGCCAGCTCAGGGGGACAGGGAGGCTACAATGAGCAGTTCTTC
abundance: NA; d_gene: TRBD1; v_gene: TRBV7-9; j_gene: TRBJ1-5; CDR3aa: CASSSEHTGESNQPQHF; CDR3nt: TGTGCCAGCAGCTCGGAGCACACAGGGGAAAGCAATCAGCCCCAGCATTTT
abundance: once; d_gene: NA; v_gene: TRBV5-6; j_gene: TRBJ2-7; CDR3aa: CASSSTGNPYEQYF; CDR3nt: TGTGCCAGCAGCTCTACCGGGAACCCCTACGAGCAGTACTTC
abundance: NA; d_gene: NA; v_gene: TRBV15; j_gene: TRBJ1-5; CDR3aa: CATSLAGNANQPQHF; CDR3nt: TGTGCCACCAGCTTGGCAGGGAATGCGAATCAGCCCCAGCATTTT
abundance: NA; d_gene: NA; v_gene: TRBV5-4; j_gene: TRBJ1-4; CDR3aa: CASSLQAGPNEKLFF; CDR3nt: TGTGCCAGCAGCTTGCAGGCGGGGCCTAATGAAAAACTGTTTTTT
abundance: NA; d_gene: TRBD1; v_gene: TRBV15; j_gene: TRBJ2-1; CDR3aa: CATSRAGTGARNEQFF; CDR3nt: TGTGCCACCAGCAGAGCGGGGACAGGGGCGCGGAATGAGCAGTTCTTC
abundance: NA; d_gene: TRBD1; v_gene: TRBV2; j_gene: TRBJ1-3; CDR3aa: CASSGTVSGNTIYF; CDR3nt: TGTGCCAGCAGCGGGACAGTTTCTGGAAACACCATATATTTT
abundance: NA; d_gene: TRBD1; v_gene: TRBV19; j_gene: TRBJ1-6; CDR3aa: CASSSNRGRNSPLHF; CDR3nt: TGTGCCAGTAGTTCTAACAGGGGCCGTAATTCACCCCTCCACTTT
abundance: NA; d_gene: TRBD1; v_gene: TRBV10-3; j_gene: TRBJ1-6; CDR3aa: CASRGDRLTNSPLHF; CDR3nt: TGTGCCTCCAGGGGGGACAGATTGACAAATTCACCCCTCCACTTT
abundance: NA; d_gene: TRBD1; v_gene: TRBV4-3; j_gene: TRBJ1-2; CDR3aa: CASSQEQGYYGYTF; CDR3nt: TGCGCCAGCAGCCAAGAACAGGGGTACTATGGCTACACCTTC
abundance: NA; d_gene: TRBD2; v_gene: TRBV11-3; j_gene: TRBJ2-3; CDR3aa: CASSPAGRKPPDTQYF; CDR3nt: TGTGCCAGCAGCCCAGCGGGACGAAAACCCCCAGATACGCAGTATTTT
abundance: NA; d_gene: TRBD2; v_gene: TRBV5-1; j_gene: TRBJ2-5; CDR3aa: CASSLDGSGGGETQYF; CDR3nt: TGCGCCAGCAGCTTGGATGGTAGCGGGGGAGGGGAGACCCAGTACTTC
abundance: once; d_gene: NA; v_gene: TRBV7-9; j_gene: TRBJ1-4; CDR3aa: CASSFTGSPSNEKLFF; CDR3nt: TGTGCCAGCAGCTTTACAGGGTCTCCCTCTAATGAAAAACTGTTTTTT
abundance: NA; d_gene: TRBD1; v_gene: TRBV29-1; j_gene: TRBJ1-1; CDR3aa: CSVQKTGWNTEAFF; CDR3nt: TGCAGCGTTCAGAAGACAGGGTGGAACACTGAAGCTTTCTTT
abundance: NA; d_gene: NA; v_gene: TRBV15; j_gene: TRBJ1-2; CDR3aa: CATSRDRTGAGGYTF; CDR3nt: TGTGCCACCAGCAGAGATCGTACGGGTGCCGGTGGCTACACCTTC
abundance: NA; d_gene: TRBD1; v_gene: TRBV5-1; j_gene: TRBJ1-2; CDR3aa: CASSLETGANYGYTF; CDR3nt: TGCGCCAGCAGCTTGGAAACAGGGGCTAACTATGGCTACACCTTC
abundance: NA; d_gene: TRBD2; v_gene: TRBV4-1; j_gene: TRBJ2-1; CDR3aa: CASSQTLASSYNEQFF; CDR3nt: TGCGCCAGCAGCCAAACACTAGCGAGCTCCTACAATGAGCAGTTCTTC
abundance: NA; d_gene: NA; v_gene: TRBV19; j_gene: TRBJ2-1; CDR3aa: CASSWGGGSSYNEQFF; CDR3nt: TGTGCCAGTAGTTGGGGAGGAGGTAGCTCCTACAATGAGCAGTTCTTC
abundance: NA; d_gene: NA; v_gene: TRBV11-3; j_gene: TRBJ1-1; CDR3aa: CASLRGEITEAFF; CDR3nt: TGTGCCAGCCTACGGGGGGAGATCACTGAAGCTTTCTTT
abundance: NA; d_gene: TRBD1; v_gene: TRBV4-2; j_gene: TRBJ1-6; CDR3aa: CASSQAQGGYSPLHF; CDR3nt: TGTGCCAGCAGCCAAGCCCAGGGGGGCTATTCACCCCTCCACTTT
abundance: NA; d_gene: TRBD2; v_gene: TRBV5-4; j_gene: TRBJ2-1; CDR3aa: CATWGGTYNEQFF; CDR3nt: TGTGCCACCTGGGGGGGGACGTACAATGAGCAGTTCTTC
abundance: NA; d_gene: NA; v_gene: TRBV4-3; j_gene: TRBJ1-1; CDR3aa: CASSQDLGRGNTEAFF; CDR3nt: TGCGCCAGCAGCCAAGATCTCGGCAGGGGCAACACTGAAGCTTTCTTT
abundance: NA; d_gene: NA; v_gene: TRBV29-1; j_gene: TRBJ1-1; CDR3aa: CSAQKGQTNTEAFF; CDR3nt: TGCAGCGCCCAAAAGGGGCAGACGAACACTGAAGCTTTCTTT
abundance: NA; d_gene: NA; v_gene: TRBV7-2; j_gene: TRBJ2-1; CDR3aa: CASSLEVGSEQFF; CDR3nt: TGTGCCAGCAGCTTAGAAGTCGGGAGCGAGCAGTTCTTC
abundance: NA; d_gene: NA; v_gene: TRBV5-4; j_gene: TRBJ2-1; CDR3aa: CASSASINEQFF; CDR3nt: TGTGCCAGCTCGGCTAGCATCAATGAGCAGTTCTTC
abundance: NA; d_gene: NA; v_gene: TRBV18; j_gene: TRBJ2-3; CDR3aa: CASPVRTDTQYF; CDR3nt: TGTGCCAGCCCAGTAAGAACAGATACGCAGTATTTT
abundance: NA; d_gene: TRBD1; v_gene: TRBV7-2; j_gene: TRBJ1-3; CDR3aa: CASSLERTGGYSGNTIYF; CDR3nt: TGTGCCAGCAGCTTAGAGCGAACAGGGGGCTACTCTGGAAACACCATATATTTT
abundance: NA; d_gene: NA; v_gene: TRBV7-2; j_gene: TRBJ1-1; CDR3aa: CASSLEGQGEDEAFF; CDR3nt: TGTGCCAGCAGCTTAGAAGGTCAAGGGGAGGATGAAGCTTTCTTT
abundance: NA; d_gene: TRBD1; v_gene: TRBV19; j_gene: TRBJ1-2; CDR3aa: CASSIPRTGNYGYTF; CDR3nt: TGTGCCAGTAGTATCCCCCGGACAGGGAACTATGGCTACACCTTC
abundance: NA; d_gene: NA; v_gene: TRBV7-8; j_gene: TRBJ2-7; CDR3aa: CASSSGARGSYEQYF; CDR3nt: TGTGCCAGCAGCTCCGGGGCGAGGGGGTCCTACGAGCAGTACTTC
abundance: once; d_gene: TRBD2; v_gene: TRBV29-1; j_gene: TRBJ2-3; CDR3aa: CSVAGRLAADTQYF; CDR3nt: TGCAGCGTTGCGGGCCGACTAGCGGCAGATACGCAGTATTTT
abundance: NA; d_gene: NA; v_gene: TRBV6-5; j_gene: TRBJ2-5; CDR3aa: CASSRGSGETQYF; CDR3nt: TGTGCCAGCAGCAGGGGATCGGGAGAGACCCAGTACTTC
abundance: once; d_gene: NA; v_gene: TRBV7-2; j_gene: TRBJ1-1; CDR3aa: CASSASGYTEAFF; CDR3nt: TGTGCCAGCAGCGCCTCAGGGTACACTGAAGCTTTCTTT
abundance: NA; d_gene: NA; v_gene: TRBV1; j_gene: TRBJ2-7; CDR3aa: CTSSQVSSGGPTRQYF; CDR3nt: TGCACCAGCAGCCAAGTGTCATCGGGAGGGCCTACGAGGCAGTACTTC
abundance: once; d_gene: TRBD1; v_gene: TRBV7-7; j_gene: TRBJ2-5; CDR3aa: CASSLDRRETQYF; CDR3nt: TGTGCTAGCAGCCTGGACAGGAGGGAGACCCAGTACTTC
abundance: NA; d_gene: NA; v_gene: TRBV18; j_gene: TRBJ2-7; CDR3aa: CASSPSGIPYEQYF; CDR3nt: TGTGCCAGCTCGCCGTCGGGGATACCCTACGAGCAGTACTTC
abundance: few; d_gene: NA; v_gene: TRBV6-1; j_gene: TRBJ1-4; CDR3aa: CASSVQFPGHKNEKLFF; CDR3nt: TGTGCCAGCAGTGTTCAATTTCCGGGACACAAAAATGAAAAACTGTTTTTT
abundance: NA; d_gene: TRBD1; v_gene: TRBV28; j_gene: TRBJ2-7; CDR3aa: CASSYPGQSYEQYF; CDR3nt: TGTGCCAGCAGTTACCCGGGACAGAGCTACGAGCAGTACTTC
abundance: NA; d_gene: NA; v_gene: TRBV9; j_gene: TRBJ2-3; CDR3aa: CASTNSVDTQYF; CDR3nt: TGTGCCAGCACCAACTCGGTGGATACGCAGTATTTT